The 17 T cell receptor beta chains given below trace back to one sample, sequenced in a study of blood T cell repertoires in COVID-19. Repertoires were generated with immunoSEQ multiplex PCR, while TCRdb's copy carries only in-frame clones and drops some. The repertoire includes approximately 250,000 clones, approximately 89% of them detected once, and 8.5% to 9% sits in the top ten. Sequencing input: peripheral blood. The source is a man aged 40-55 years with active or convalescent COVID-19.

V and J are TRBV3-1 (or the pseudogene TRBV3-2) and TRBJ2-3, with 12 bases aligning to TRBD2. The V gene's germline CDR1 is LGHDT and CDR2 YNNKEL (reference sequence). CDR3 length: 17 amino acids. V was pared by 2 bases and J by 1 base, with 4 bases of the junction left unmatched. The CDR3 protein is CASSQFSSGGGTDTQYF. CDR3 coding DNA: TGTGCCAGCAGCCAATTCTCTAGCGGGGGGGGCACAGATACGCAGTATTTT.

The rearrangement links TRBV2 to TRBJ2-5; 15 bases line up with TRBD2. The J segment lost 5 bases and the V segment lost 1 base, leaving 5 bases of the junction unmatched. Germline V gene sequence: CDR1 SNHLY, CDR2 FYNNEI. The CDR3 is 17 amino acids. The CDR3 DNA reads TGTGCCAGCAGTGAAGGGACTAGCGGGGGGGTATATGAGACCCAGTACTTC. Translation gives CASSEGTSGGVYETQYF.

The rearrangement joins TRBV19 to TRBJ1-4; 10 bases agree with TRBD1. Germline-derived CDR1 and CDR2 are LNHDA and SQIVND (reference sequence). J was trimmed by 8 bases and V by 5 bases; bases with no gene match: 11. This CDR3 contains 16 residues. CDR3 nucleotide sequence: TGTGCCAGTAGTGAACGCTATGGGACAGGGGAAGAAAAACTGTTTTTT. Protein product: CASSERYGTGEEKLFF.

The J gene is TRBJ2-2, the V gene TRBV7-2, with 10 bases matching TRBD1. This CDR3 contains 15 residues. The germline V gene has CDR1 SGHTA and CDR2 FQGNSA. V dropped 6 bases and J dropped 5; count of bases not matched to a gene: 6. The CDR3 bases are TGTGCCAGCAGTGTCGGACAGGGGGTAACCGGGGAGCTGTTTTTT. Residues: CASSVGQGVTGELFF.

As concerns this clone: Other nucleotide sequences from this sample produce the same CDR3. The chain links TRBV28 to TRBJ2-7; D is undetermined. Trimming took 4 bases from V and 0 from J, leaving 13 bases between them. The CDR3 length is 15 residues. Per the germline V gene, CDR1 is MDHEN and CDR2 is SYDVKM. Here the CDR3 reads CASSSGPPSSYEQYF. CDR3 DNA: TGTGCCAGCAGTTCTGGCCCCCCCAGCTCCTACGAGCAGTACTTC.

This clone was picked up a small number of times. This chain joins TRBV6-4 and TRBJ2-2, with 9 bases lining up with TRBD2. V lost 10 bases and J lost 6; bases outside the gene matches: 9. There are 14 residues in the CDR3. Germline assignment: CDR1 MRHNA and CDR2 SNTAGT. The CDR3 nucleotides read TGTGCCAAGAAAAGACTAGCGGCTCCCGGGGAGCTGTTTTTT. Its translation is CAKKRLAAPGELFF.

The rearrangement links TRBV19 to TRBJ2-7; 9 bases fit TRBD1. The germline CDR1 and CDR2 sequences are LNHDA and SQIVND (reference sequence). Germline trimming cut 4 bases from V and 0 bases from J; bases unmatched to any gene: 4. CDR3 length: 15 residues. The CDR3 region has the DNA TGTGCCAGTAGTAGAGGACAGGGGTCCTCCTACGAGCAGTACTTC. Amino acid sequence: CASSRGQGSSYEQYF.

This CDR3 is CASKADSPLIGGPNFETQYF. CDR3 in DNA: TGTGCCAGCAAGGCCGACAGCCCTTTGATCGGGGGGCCGAATTTTGAGACCCAGTACTTC. V gene TRBV19 combines with J gene TRBJ2-5; D may be TRBD2 (7 bases). The CDR3 runs to 20 residues. Germline assignment: CDR1 LNHDA and CDR2 SQIVND (reference sequence). Between the trimmed V and J ends, which lost 9 bases and 5 bases, there was a span of 37 bases.

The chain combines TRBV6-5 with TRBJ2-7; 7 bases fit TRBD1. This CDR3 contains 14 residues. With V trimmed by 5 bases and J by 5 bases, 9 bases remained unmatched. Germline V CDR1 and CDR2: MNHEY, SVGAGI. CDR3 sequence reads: CASSTQTGSHEQYF. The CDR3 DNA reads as TGTGCCAGCAGTACTCAGACAGGGTCGCACGAGCAGTACTTC.

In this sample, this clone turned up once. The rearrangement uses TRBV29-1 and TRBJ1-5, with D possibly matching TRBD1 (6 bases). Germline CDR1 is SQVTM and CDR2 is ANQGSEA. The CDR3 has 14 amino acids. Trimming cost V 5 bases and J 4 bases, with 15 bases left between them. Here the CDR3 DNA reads TGCAGCGTTTTGCCCAGGGGCGTTAATCAGCCCCAGCATTTT. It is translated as CSVLPRGVNQPQHF.

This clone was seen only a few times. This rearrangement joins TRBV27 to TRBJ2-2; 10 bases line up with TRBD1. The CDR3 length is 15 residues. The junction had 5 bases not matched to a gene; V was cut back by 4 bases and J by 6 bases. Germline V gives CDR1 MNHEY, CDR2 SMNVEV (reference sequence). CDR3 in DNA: TGTGCCAGCAGTTCCTCCGGGACAGGGGCCGGGGAGCTGTTTTTT. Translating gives CASSSSGTGAGELFF.

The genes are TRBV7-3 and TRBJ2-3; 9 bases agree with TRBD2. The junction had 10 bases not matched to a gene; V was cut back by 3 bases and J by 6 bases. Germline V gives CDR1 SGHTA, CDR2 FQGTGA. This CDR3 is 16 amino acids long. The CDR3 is CASSLTSGIALDTQYF. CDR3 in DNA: TGTGCCAGCAGCTTGACTAGCGGCATTGCCCTTGATACGCAGTATTTT.

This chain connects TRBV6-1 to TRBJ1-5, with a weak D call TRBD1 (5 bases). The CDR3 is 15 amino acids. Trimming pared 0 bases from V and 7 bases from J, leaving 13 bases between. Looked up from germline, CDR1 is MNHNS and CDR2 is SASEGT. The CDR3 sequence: CASSEAGRVSQPQHF. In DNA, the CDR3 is TGTGCCAGCAGTGAAGCCGGCAGGGTCAGCCAGCCCCAGCATTTT.

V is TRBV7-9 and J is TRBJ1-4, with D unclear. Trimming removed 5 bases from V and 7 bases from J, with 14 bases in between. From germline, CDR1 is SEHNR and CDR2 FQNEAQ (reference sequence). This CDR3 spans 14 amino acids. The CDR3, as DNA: TGTGCCAGCAGCGGTGGAGGGCTGGGTGAAAAACTGTTTTTT. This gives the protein CASSGGGLGEKLFF.

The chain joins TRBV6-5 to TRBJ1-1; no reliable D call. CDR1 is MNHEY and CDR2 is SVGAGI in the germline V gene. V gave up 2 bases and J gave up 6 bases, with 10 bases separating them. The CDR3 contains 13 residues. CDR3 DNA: TGTGCCAGCAGTTACGACGCTAGCGCTGAAGCTTTCTTT. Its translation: CASSYDASAEAFF.

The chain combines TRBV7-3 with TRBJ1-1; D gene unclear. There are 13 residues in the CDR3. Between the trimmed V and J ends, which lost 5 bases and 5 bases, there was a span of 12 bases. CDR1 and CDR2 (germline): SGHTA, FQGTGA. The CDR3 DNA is TGTGCCAGCAGCAGCCTCGGGAGGACTGAAGCTTTCTTT. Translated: CASSSLGRTEAFF.

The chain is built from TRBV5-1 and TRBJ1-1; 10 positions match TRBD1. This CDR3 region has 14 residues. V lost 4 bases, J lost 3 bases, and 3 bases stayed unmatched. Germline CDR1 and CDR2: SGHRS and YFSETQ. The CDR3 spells CASSLTGGYTEAFF. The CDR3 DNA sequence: TGCGCCAGCAGCCTGACAGGGGGCTACACTGAAGCTTTCTTT. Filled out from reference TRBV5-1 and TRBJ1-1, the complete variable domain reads KAGVTQTPRYLIKTRGQQVTLSCSPISGHRSVSWYQQTPGQGLQFLFEYFSETQRNKGNFPGRFSGRQFSNSRSEMNVSTLELGDSALYLCASSLTGGYTEAFFGQGTRLTVV.